In this sample, the clone carrying this T cell receptor beta chain turned up many times. This sample was included in a study of blood T cell repertoires in COVID-19. Study as a whole: From the United States, Italy and Spain came samples of acute and convalescent COVID-19.

CDR3 length: 15 residues. Trimming removed 2 bases at V and 1 base at J, with 9 bases between. Germline V gives CDR1 MNHEY, CDR2 SVGAGI. Produced via immunoSEQ multiplex PCR; TCRdb's table is partial and in-frame only. The profile shows 130,000 to 150,000 clones, about 80% of them singletons. Participant reports of clinical history set cohort assignment. Symptom resolution, clearance, or two negative PCRs marked the recovered donors of Cohort 3. The V gene is TRBV6-5, the J gene TRBJ1-3; D is perhaps TRBD1 (6 bases). This TCR was recovered from a man aged 50-60 years who had recovered from COVID-19. The sequenced sample was PBMCs or T cells enriched from blood (not recorded which). CDR3 region: CASSYQDSSGNTIYF. Here the CDR3 DNA reads TGTGCCAGCAGTTACCAGGACAGTTCTGGAAACACCATATATTTT.